The next 21 T cell receptor beta chains were all read from a single sample in a study of T cells in Graves' hyperthyroidism and ophthalmopathy (dated by TCRdb to the late 2010s). Library prep was done by multiplex PCR. These reads were obtained on an Illumina HiSeq 2000. The TCR beta CDR3 regions were amplified from the RNA transcripts. The TCR CDR3 was subjected to a first round of RT-PCR using the HTBI primer set and the Qiagen OneStep RT-PCR kit. The public reads were run again by TCRdb, first through fastp at Q25 and then through MiXCR, and only productive beta chains were kept. Each CDR3 protein gets just one entry, which takes the most common genes and DNA from the rows behind it. Here the sample has roughly 640,000 distinct CDR3 sequences; approximately 15% occur a single time. Clones ranked in the top ten supply around 3.3% of the sample. Input material: blood. The receptors originated from a woman aged 35 to 49 with Graves' ophthalmopathy.

Many counts were recorded for this clonotype. The chain uses TRBV11-1 and TRBJ2-7; D ambiguous. V was cut by 8 bases and J by 0 bases, with 14 bases left in between. This CDR3 contains 14 residues. Germline V gene data show CDR1 as SGHAT and CDR2 as FQDESV (reference sequence). The CDR3 loop reads CASAPWGSSYEQYF. The CDR3 DNA reads as TGTGCCAGCGCCCCATGGGGTAGCTCCTACGAGCAGTACTTC.

At least ten counts were recorded for this clonotype. The chain joins TRBV2 to TRBJ2-5; a possible D gene is TRBD1 (6 bases). The germline V gene has CDR1 SNHLY and CDR2 FYNNEI. This CDR3 spans 14 amino acids. Between the trimmed V and J ends, which lost 4 bases and 2 bases, there was a span of 11 bases. CDR3 bases: TGTGCCAGCAGTGTGGGGGCAGGGCAAGAGACCCAGTACTTC. It translates to CASSVGAGQETQYF.

This clonotype was seen a handful of times. The chain carries TRBV5-1 and TRBJ2-5; tentatively, D is TRBD1 or TRBD2 (7 bases each). V was pared by 3 bases and J by 0 bases, with 12 bases between. CDR3 length: 15 amino acids. Germline CDR1 reads SGHRS; CDR2 reads YFSETQ. The DNA for the CDR3 is TGCGCCAGCAGCTGGGGGGGACAGCACCAAGAGACCCAGTACTTC. Its protein product is CASSWGGQHQETQYF.

In its sample, this clonotype was seen many times. This sequence joins TRBV5-1 and TRBJ2-2, with 7 bases lining up with TRBD2. Germline lookup yields CDR1 SGHRS and CDR2 YFSETQ. The CDR3 is 15 residues long. Trimming at V came to 4 bases and at J to 5 bases, leaving 8 bases not matched to a gene. The CDR3 coding sequence is TGCGCCAGCAGCAGATCACTAGCGTATACCGGGGAGCTGTTTTTT. It translates to CASSRSLAYTGELFF.

The chain links TRBV5-1 to TRBJ2-4; 8 nucleotides match TRBD2. This CDR3 comprises 16 residues. Unmatched junction bases numbered 10, after V lost 4 bases and J lost 4 bases. Germline V gene data show CDR1 as SGHRS and CDR2 as YFSETQ. In DNA, the CDR3 is TGCGCCAGCAGCCCCCCGACGAGCGGGGGAAAAAACATTCAGTACTTC. The encoded protein is CASSPPTSGGKNIQYF.

This clonotype has just one count. The chain joins TRBV28 to TRBJ2-7; 9 bases line up with TRBD1. The V and J ends lost 6 bases and 3 bases, in that order; junction bases with no gene match: 12. Germline values: CDR1 MDHEN, CDR2 SYDVKM. This CDR3 region has 16 residues. The CDR3 DNA is TGTGCCAGCAGAATCGAACAGGGGGCAGGTGGCTACGAGCAGTACTTC. This gives the protein CASRIEQGAGGYEQYF. Combining the CDR3 with reference TRBV28 and TRBJ2-7 gives the whole variable domain DVKVTQSSRYLVKRTGEKVFLECVQDMDHENMFWYRQDPGLGLRLIYFSYDVKMKEKGDIPEGYSVSREKKERFSLILESASTNQTSMYLCASRIEQGAGGYEQYFGPGTRLTVT.

This clonotype was counted ten times or more. The chain is built from TRBV28 and TRBJ2-1, with D perhaps TRBD2 (5 bases). The CDR3 length is 15 residues. Germline-derived CDR1 and CDR2 are MDHEN and SYDVKM. Trimming left V 4 bases short and J 9 bases short, with 19 bases between. CDR3 bases: TGTGCCAGCAGTTGGGGTGGCCCGCCGGAGGTTGAGCAGTTCTTC. It codes for CASSWGGPPEVEQFF.

In this sample, this clonotype turned up many times. The chain is built from TRBV7-3 and TRBJ2-2; the D is unclear. The CDR3 runs to 14 residues. The germline CDR1 and CDR2 sequences are SGHTA and FQGTGA. The germline V and J ends were trimmed by 5 bases and 1 base, with 8 bases remaining between them. The CDR3 nucleotides are TGTGCCAGCAGCGCCTCAGAGAACACCGGGGAGCTGTTTTTT. This sequence encodes CASSASENTGELFF. The full variable domain, in which reference TRBV7-3 and TRBJ2-2 provide the parts outside the CDR3, is GAGVSQTPSNKVTEKGKYVELRCDPISGHTALYWYRQSLGQGPEFLIYFQGTGAADDSGLPNDRFFAVRPEGSVSTLKIQRTERGDSAVYLCASSASENTGELFFGEGSRLTVL.

The rearrangement uses TRBV2 and TRBJ2-1; the match to TRBD2 covers 14 bases. The CDR3 has 16 residues. Looked up from germline, CDR1 is SNHLY and CDR2 is FYNNEI. V shed 8 bases, J shed 9 bases, and the junction held 12 bases outside the gene matches. The CDR3 protein is CASSQTSGRAGGEQFF. The CDR3 nucleotides read TGTGCCAGCTCACAGACTAGCGGGAGGGCCGGCGGTGAGCAGTTCTTC.

In this sample, this clonotype turned up a few times. The V call is TRBV28, the J call TRBJ2-1; D perhaps matches TRBD2 (5 bases). V lost 8 bases, J lost 10 bases, and 6 bases lay in between. Germline assignment: CDR1 MDHEN and CDR2 SYDVKM. The CDR3 is 9 amino acids. This CDR3 reads CASGEEQFF. Written as DNA, the CDR3 is TGTGCCAGCGGGGAGGAGCAGTTCTTC.

This clonotype was picked up many times. The rearrangement links TRBV5-1 to TRBJ2-2; D may be TRBD1 (6 bases). The V gene lost 4 bases and the J gene lost 4 bases, with 14 bases spanning the gap. CDR1 is SGHRS and CDR2 is YFSETQ in the germline V gene. This CDR3 comprises 15 residues. This chain's CDR3 is CASSIQGSSTGELFF. The CDR3 DNA is TGCGCCAGCAGCATACAGGGATCGAGCACCGGGGAGCTGTTTTTT.

The chain recombines TRBV20-1 with TRBJ2-7; TRBD2 might be the D (6 bases). This CDR3 region has 14 residues. From germline, CDR1 is DFQATT and CDR2 SNEGSKA (reference sequence). The V and J ends lost 0 bases and 3 bases respectively, with 12 bases between them. CDR3 coding DNA: TGCAGTGCTAGAGATCGGAAAGCGGGCTACGAGCAGTACTTC. Its translation: CSARDRKAGYEQYF.

This clonotype was detected only a few times. The gene calls are TRBV6-1 and TRBJ2-3; a possible D gene is TRBD1 (6 bases). V lost 10 bases and J lost 0, with 14 bases in between. The germline V gene has CDR1 MNHNS and CDR2 SASEGT. The CDR3 covers 14 residues. The CDR3 DNA reads TGTGCCACAAAGGGACAACCTAGCACAGATACGCAGTATTTT. The encoded protein is CATKGQPSTDTQYF.

This clonotype came up many times. This chain links TRBV5-6 with TRBJ2-3; 8 nucleotides align to TRBD2. CDR1 is SGHDT and CDR2 is YYEEEE in the germline V gene. Losses at the gene ends were 4 bases for V and 9 bases for J; bases not matched to a gene: 10. This CDR3 has 14 amino acids. This chain's CDR3 is CASSENGRVGTQYF. The CDR3 region has the DNA TGTGCCAGCAGCGAGAACGGGAGGGTGGGCACGCAGTATTTT.

This clonotype was found many times. V is TRBV11-3 and J is TRBJ2-7; TRBD1 matches at 9 bases. This CDR3 is 14 amino acids long. The germline V gene has CDR1 SGHNT and CDR2 YENEEA. V lost 5 bases to trimming and J lost 5 bases; unmatched junction nucleotides: 7. CDR3: CASSTGTGSHEQYF. The CDR3 region has the DNA TGTGCCAGCAGCACCGGGACAGGGTCCCACGAGCAGTACTTC. Drawing the rest from reference TRBV11-3 and TRBJ2-7, the complete variable domain is EAGVVQSPRYKIIEKKQPVAFWCNPISGHNTLYWYLQNLGQGPELLIRYENEEAVDDSQLPKDRFSAERLKGVDSTLKIQPAELGDSAVYLCASSTGTGSHEQYFGPGTRLTVT.

This clonotype was observed a few times. The rearrangement joins TRBV5-1 to TRBJ2-2; D is perhaps TRBD2 (5 bases). CDR1 SGHRS and CDR2 YFSETQ come from the germline V gene. The V and J ends lost 1 base and 4 bases respectively, with 8 bases between them. This CDR3 has 14 amino acids. In nucleotides, the CDR3 is TGCGCCAGCAGCTTGATTGGGAGCACCGGGGAGCTGTTTTTT. Its protein product is CASSLIGSTGELFF. Looking up the rest from reference TRBV5-1 and TRBJ2-2 gives the full variable domain: KAGVTQTPRYLIKTRGQQVTLSCSPISGHRSVSWYQQTPGQGLQFLFEYFSETQRNKGNFPGRFSGRQFSNSRSEMNVSTLELGDSALYLCASSLIGSTGELFFGEGSRLTVL.

This clonotype was observed many times. The chain has TRBV2 and TRBJ2-3; no clear D gene. Germline V gene data show CDR1 as SNHLY and CDR2 as FYNNEI. With 8 bases removed from V and 0 bases from J, the gap between germline ends came to 15 bases. The CDR3 length is 15 residues. The CDR3 sequence is CASCAEQLSTDTQYF. The CDR3 nucleotides are TGTGCCAGCTGTGCGGAGCAGCTAAGCACAGATACGCAGTATTTT.

This clonotype showed up many times. The chain combines TRBV7-9 with TRBJ2-3; D gene uncertain. The V gene's germline CDR1 is SEHNR and CDR2 FQNEAQ (reference sequence). The V end was cut by 8 bases, the J end by 1 base, with 10 bases between. The CDR3 contains 13 residues. The CDR3 spells CASGDWGTDTQYF. The CDR3 DNA sequence: TGTGCCAGCGGCGACTGGGGCACAGATACGCAGTATTTT.

This clonotype was detected only a few times. J is TRBJ1-6 and V is TRBV6-5; D is uncertain. Germline V lookup: CDR1 MNHEY, CDR2 SVGAGI. CDR3 length: 17 residues. Trimming removed 0 bases at V and 14 bases at J, with 23 bases between. The DNA of the CDR3 is TGTGCCAGCAGTTACTCAGTGGTGGCCAGCCGACACTACTCCCTCCACTTT. Its protein is CASSYSVVASRHYSLHF.

This clonotype showed up many times. The rearrangement joins TRBV6-1 to TRBJ2-7; perhaps TRBD2 as D (6 bases). Germline V gene data show CDR1 as MNHNS and CDR2 as SASEGT. The CDR3 contains 12 residues. The V and J ends lost 8 bases and 3 bases respectively, with 11 bases between them. The CDR3 is CASEEGFYEQYF. The DNA of the CDR3 is TGTGCCAGCGAGGAGGGTTTCTACGAGCAGTACTTC.

This clonotype is a singleton in its sample. The rearrangement uses TRBV19 and TRBJ1-4, with D perhaps TRBD1 (5 bases). The length of the CDR3 is 16 residues. In germline, CDR1 is LNHDA, CDR2 SQIVND (reference sequence). Trimming removed 6 bases from V and 3 bases from J, with 17 bases in between. In nucleotides, the CDR3 is TGTGCCAGTAGATCTTATGGGGGAAGCGCTAATGAAAAACTGTTTTTT. Residues: CASRSYGGSANEKLFF.